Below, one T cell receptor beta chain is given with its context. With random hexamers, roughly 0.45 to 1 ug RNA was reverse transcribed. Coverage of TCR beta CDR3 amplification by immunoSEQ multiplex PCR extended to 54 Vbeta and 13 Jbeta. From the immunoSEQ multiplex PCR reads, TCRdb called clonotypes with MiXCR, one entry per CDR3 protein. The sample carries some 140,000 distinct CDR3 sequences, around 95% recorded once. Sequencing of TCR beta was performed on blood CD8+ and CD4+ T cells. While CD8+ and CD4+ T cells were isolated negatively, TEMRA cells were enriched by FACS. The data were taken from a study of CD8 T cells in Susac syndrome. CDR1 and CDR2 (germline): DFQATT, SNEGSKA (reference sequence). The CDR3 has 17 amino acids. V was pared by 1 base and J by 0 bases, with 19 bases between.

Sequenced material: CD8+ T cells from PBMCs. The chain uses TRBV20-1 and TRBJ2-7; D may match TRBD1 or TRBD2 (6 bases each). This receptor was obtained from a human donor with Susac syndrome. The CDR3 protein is CSARVGGGLLSSYEQYF. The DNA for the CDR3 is TGCAGTGCTAGAGTAGGGGGAGGCCTCCTCAGCTCCTACGAGCAGTACTTC.